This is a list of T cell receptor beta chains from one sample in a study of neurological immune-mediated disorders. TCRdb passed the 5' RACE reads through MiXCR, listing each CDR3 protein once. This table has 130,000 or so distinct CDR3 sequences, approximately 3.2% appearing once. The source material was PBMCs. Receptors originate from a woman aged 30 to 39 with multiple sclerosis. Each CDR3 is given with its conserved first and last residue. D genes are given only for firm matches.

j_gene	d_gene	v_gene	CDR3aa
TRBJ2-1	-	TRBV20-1	CSARGLIADRYNEQFF
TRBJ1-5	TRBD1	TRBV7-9	CASSLNPGGQPQHF
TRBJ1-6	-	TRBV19	CASKEVAYSTLNF
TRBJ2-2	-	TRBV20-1	CSARASLANTGELFF
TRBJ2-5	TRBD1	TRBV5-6	CASSSDRGLETQYF
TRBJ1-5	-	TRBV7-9	CASTRDSNQPQHF
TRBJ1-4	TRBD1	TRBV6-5	CASSAGTGGEKLFF
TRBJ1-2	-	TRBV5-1	CASRIQANYGYTF
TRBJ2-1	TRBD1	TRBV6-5	CASSYFLGQGGTYNEQFF
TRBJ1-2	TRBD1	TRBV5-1	CASSLQGTGGARSYGYTF
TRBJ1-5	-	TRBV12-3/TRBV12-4	CASSPGRNNQPQHF
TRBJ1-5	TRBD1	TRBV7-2	CASSLAQGAEQPQHF
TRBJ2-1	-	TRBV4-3	CASSQVGGTNEQFF
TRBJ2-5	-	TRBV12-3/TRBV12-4	CASSDGQIQETQYF
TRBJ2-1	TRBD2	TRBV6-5	CASRLRGAGGYNEQFF
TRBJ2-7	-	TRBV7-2	CASSPAYEQYF
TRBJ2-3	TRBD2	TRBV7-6	CASSPSGSRDTQYF
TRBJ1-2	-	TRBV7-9	CASSQISTQYGYTF
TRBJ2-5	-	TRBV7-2	CASSLGQQGPGETQYF
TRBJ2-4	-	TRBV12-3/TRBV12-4	CASSRRVSKNIQYF
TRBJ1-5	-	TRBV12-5	CASGSTGNQPQHF
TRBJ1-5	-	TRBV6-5	CASSERGQPQHF